Listed here are 32 T cell receptor beta chains from one sample, sequenced in a study of T cell responses to AZD1222 COVID-19 vaccine. This table comes from immunoSEQ multiplex PCR, and its TCRdb copy is limited to in-frame clones, with some not included. The sample records 65,000 to 75,000 clones, under 90% being singletons. The input for sequencing was peripheral blood, taken on day 0 of AZD1222 vaccination. The receptor set was obtained from an adult in good health.

The V and J genes are TRBV6-5 and TRBJ1-2; possible D gene TRBD1, 5 bases. Trimming took off 7 bases at V and 4 bases at J, with 10 bases between the two ends. This CDR3 has 12 amino acids. Germline assignment: CDR1 MNHEY and CDR2 SVGAGI. The CDR3 reads CASMGGPYGYTF. The DNA of the CDR3 is TGTGCCAGCATGGGGGGTCCCTATGGCTACACCTTC.

This sequence joins TRBV19 and TRBJ1-1; a weak D match, TRBD1 (5 bases). This CDR3 is built from 11 residues. The germline gives CDR1 LNHDA, CDR2 SQIVND (reference sequence). Trimming removed 3 bases at V and 11 bases at J, with 10 bases between. CDR3 residues: CASSIPGPAFF. The CDR3 DNA reads TGTGCCAGTAGTATCCCAGGGCCGGCTTTCTTT.

The chain carries TRBV11-2 and TRBJ2-7, with 8 bases fitting TRBD2. The V gene end was trimmed by 4 bases and the J gene end by 6 bases; junction bases not matched to a gene: 2. This CDR3 contains 12 residues. Germline assignment: CDR1 SGHAT and CDR2 FQNNGV. The CDR3, as DNA: TGTGCCAGCAGCTCGAGCGGGAGCGAGCAGTACTTC. Amino acid sequence: CASSSSGSEQYF.

The V call is TRBV30, the J call TRBJ1-2; tentative D call: TRBD1 (6 bases). CDR1 is GTSNPN, CDR2 SVGIG, per germline (reference sequence). CDR3 size: 13 residues. Trimming took off 0 bases at V and 5 bases at J, with 10 bases between the two ends. The CDR3 DNA reads as TGTGCCTGGAGTGTAGGGACAAAATATGGCTACACCTTC. Its translation: CAWSVGTKYGYTF.

The J gene is TRBJ2-7, the V gene TRBV7-2; D possibly uses TRBD1 or TRBD2 (5 bases each). V lost 4 bases and J lost 2, with 12 bases in between. This CDR3 comprises 14 residues. The germline V gene has CDR1 SGHTA and CDR2 FQGNSA. CDR3 region: CASSYAGTPYEQYF. In DNA form, the CDR3 reads TGTGCCAGCAGCTACGCAGGGACCCCCTACGAGCAGTACTTC. Looking up the rest from reference TRBV7-2 and TRBJ2-7 gives the full variable domain: GAGVSQSPSNKVTEKGKDVELRCDPISGHTALYWYRQSLGQGLEFLIYFQGNSAPDKSGLPSDRFSAERTGGSVSTLTIQRTQQEDSAVYLCASSYAGTPYEQYFGPGTRLTVT.

The chain carries TRBV9 and TRBJ1-3, with D tentatively TRBD1 (5 bases). Germline-derived CDR1 and CDR2 are SGDLS and YYNGEE. Trimming removed 5 bases at V and 0 bases at J, with 15 bases between. CDR3 size: 16 residues. For the CDR3, the DNA is TGTGCCAGCAGTGAAAGATCAGGGAGCTCTGGAAACACCATATATTTT. It encodes CASSERSGSSGNTIYF.

The rearrangement joins TRBV6-4 to TRBJ2-1; 8 bases line up with TRBD2. Germline trimming cut 2 bases from V and 8 bases from J; bases unmatched to any gene: 2. CDR1 and CDR2 from the germline V gene are MRHNA and SNTAGT. The CDR3 contains 13 residues. In DNA form, the CDR3 reads TGTGCCAGCAGTGACCTAGCGGGCCATGAGCAGTTCTTC. This codes for CASSDLAGHEQFF.

The chain has TRBV5-1 and TRBJ2-1; D possibly corresponds to TRBD2 (5 bases). This CDR3 is 13 amino acids long. Germline V gene data show CDR1 as SGHRS and CDR2 as YFSETQ. V shed 4 bases and J shed 5 bases, with 10 bases lying between them. DNA of the CDR3: TGCGCCAGCAGCCCATCGAGGGACAATGAGCAGTTCTTC. This translates into CASSPSRDNEQFF.

This clone was seen a handful of times. The V call is TRBV4-3, the J call TRBJ1-2, with 9 nucleotides matching TRBD1. V was pared by 1 base and J by 4 bases, with 7 bases of the junction left unmatched. This CDR3 is built from 16 residues. Germline V gene sequence: CDR1 LGHNA, CDR2 YSLEER. The CDR3 region is CASSQADRGDLYGYTF. The CDR3, as DNA: TGCGCCAGCAGCCAAGCAGACAGGGGGGACCTCTATGGCTACACCTTC.

The chain is built from TRBV27 and TRBJ1-1, with D uncertain. The CDR3 runs to 14 residues. Germline CDR1 reads MNHEY; CDR2 reads SMNVEV (reference sequence). Trimming removed 3 bases from V and 0 bases from J, with 8 bases in between. CDR3: CASSLSAVNTEAFF. DNA for the CDR3: TGTGCCAGCAGTTTGTCAGCCGTGAACACTGAAGCTTTCTTT.

The gene calls are TRBV27 and TRBJ2-2; tentative D call: TRBD1 (6 bases). The V end was cut by 6 bases, the J end by 4 bases, with 9 bases between. The germline CDR1 and CDR2 sequences are MNHEY and SMNVEV (reference sequence). This CDR3 region has 13 residues. In DNA form, the CDR3 reads TGTGCCAGCAGGAACAGGGCCACCGGGGAGCTGTTTTTT. It specifies CASRNRATGELFF.

This clone came up a few times. V usage is TRBV4-3 and J usage is TRBJ2-7; D is perhaps TRBD2 (6 bases). The CDR3 extends over 13 amino acids. The germline V gene encodes CDR1 LGHNA and CDR2 YSLEER. Trimming took 1 base from V and 6 from J, leaving 10 bases between them. The DNA for the CDR3 is TGCGCCAGCAGCCAAGGGGAGCGGGCCGAGCAGTACTTC. This codes for CASSQGERAEQYF.

V is TRBV7-2 and J is TRBJ2-7; 11 bases fit TRBD1. Germline values: CDR1 SGHTA, CDR2 FQGNSA. This CDR3 spans 13 amino acids. Trimming removed 3 bases from V and 7 bases from J; junction bases left unmatched: 2. CDR3: CASSLGTGGEQYF. CDR3 DNA sequence: TGTGCCAGCAGCTTGGGGACAGGGGGAGAGCAGTACTTC. Drawing the rest from reference TRBV7-2 and TRBJ2-7, the complete variable domain is GAGVSQSPSNKVTEKGKDVELRCDPISGHTALYWYRQSLGQGLEFLIYFQGNSAPDKSGLPSDRFSAERTGGSVSTLTIQRTQQEDSAVYLCASSLGTGGEQYFGPGTRLTVT.

A few counts support this clone. The rearrangement joins TRBV5-1 to TRBJ2-7; D not certain. V dropped 0 bases and J dropped 5 bases, with 15 bases sitting between them. The CDR3 length is 15 residues. The germline CDR1 and CDR2 sequences are SGHRS and YFSETQ. CDR3 residues: CASSLGLWTRHEQYF. The CDR3 bases are TGCGCCAGCAGCTTGGGTTTATGGACCCGACACGAGCAGTACTTC.

The chain links TRBV2 to TRBJ1-4; D not certain. Germline V lookup: CDR1 SNHLY, CDR2 FYNNEI. This CDR3 has 16 amino acids. V was trimmed by 8 bases and J by 3 bases, leaving 19 bases between them. The DNA of the CDR3 is TGTGCCAGCGAAGGTGGGAGGGTAAAGGCTAATGAAAAACTGTTTTTT. This encodes CASEGGRVKANEKLFF.

The V and J genes are TRBV19 and TRBJ2-3; D is tentatively TRBD1 or TRBD2 (5 bases each). The length of the CDR3 is 15 residues. Germline V gene sequence: CDR1 LNHDA, CDR2 SQIVND (reference sequence). V lost 2 bases and J 2 bases, leaving 11 bases between the germline ends. The CDR3 DNA follows: TGTGCCAGTAGTATATCACGGGACCCCACAGATACGCAGTATTTT. Its protein product is CASSISRDPTDTQYF.

The chain has TRBV6-1 and TRBJ1-6; D gene unclear. This CDR3 region has 16 residues. V lost 2 bases and J 6 bases, leaving 14 bases between the germline ends. CDR1 MNHNS and CDR2 SASEGT come from the germline V gene. In DNA, the CDR3 is TGTGCCAGCAGTGAATGGTACGGGGTGGGTAATTCACCCCTCCACTTT. Its translation: CASSEWYGVGNSPLHF.

J is TRBJ2-2 and V is TRBV24-1, with TRBD2 matching 9 bases. V dropped 0 bases and J dropped 5; count of bases not matched to a gene: 9. Germline V gene data show CDR1 as KGHDR and CDR2 as SFDVKD. CDR3 size: 18 residues. The CDR3 DNA reads as TGTGCCACCAGTGATTTGCCTAGCGGGGACGCAATTACCGGGGAGCTGTTTTTT. Protein: CATSDLPSGDAITGELFF.

This clone has only one observation. The gene calls are TRBV12-3 or TRBV12-4 and TRBJ1-2, with D possibly TRBD1 on 5 matching bases. V was shortened by 9 bases and J by 3 bases, with 11 bases between the two germline ends. This CDR3 region has 12 residues. CDR3 amino acids: CASSDSYYGYTF. The CDR3 DNA is TGTGCCAGTTCCGACAGTTACTATGGCTACACCTTC.

The genes are TRBV30 and TRBJ2-2, with 9 bases identical to TRBD2. From germline, CDR1 is GTSNPN and CDR2 SVGIG (reference sequence). V lost 0 bases to trimming and J lost 5 bases; unmatched junction nucleotides: 4. The CDR3 sequence is 15 residues long. The CDR3 sequence is CAWSVRLAGTGELFF. For the CDR3, the DNA is TGTGCCTGGAGTGTAAGGCTAGCGGGGACCGGGGAGCTGTTTTTT.

The chain links TRBV14 to TRBJ2-7; 10 bases line up with TRBD2. Germline V gives CDR1 SGHDN, CDR2 FVKESK. V lost 3 bases to trimming and J lost 6 bases; unmatched junction nucleotides: 11. The CDR3 has 16 amino acids. CDR3 loop: CASSQSWASGSSEQYF. The CDR3 DNA reads TGTGCCAGCAGCCAGTCGTGGGCTAGCGGGAGTAGCGAGCAGTACTTC.

The chain employs TRBV27 and TRBJ2-3, with D maybe TRBD1 (5 bases). The V end was cut by 6 bases, the J end by 2 bases, with 9 bases between. CDR3 size: 13 residues. Germline CDR1 is MNHEY and CDR2 is SMNVEV (reference sequence). The chain's CDR3 is CASREGATDTQYF. The CDR3 nucleotides read TGTGCCAGCAGAGAAGGGGCCACAGATACGCAGTATTTT.

This chain joins TRBV15 and TRBJ2-7, with 7 nucleotides matching TRBD2. V shed 1 base, J shed 4 bases, and the junction held 7 bases outside the gene matches. Germline V gene data show CDR1 as LNHNV and CDR2 as YYDKDF (reference sequence). This CDR3 spans 15 amino acids. The CDR3, as DNA: TGTGCCACCAGCAGAGTTGGCGGGAGTTTATACGAGCAGTACTTC. It yields the protein CATSRVGGSLYEQYF.

This chain uses TRBV6-5 with TRBJ1-4, with D maybe TRBD1 (5 bases). The V end lost 6 bases, the J end lost 0 bases, and 11 bases lay between the germline ends. There are 15 residues in the CDR3. Looked up from germline, CDR1 is MNHEY and CDR2 is SVGAGI. This CDR3 reads CASRTGGATNEKLFF. The DNA of the CDR3 is TGTGCCAGCAGGACCGGGGGGGCAACTAATGAAAAACTGTTTTTT.

This sequence joins TRBV25-1 and TRBJ2-1, with unresolved D. CDR1 and CDR2 from the germline V gene are MGHDK and SYGVNS. The CDR3 is 11 amino acids. V dropped 7 bases and J dropped 9 bases, with 10 bases sitting between them. CDR3 DNA: TGTGCCAGCACCTACGTTGGTGAGCAGTTCTTC. The encoded protein is CASTYVGEQFF. Variable domain in full (rest from reference TRBV25-1 and TRBJ2-1): EADIYQTPRYLVIGTGKKITLECSQTMGHDKMYWYQQDPGMELHLIHYSYGVNSTEKGDLSSESTVSRIRTEHFPLTLESARPSHTSQYLCASTYVGEQFFGPGTRLTVL.

The chain carries TRBV4-3 and TRBJ2-2; D might be TRBD1 (7 bases). CDR1 is LGHNA, CDR2 YSLEER, per germline. Trimming took off 3 bases at V and 6 bases at J, with 17 bases between the two ends. The CDR3 totals 16 residues. DNA of the CDR3: TGCGCCAGCAGCCACGACACACGCAGGGGGGCCGGGGAGCTGTTTTTT. Its protein is CASSHDTRRGAGELFF.

The chain has TRBV30 and TRBJ1-2; unclear D gene. CDR3 length: 12 amino acids. In germline, CDR1 is GTSNPN, CDR2 SVGIG (reference sequence). Trimming took 2 bases from V and 3 from J, leaving 7 bases between them. CDR3 region: CAWSNAHYGYTF. The CDR3 coding sequence is TGTGCCTGGAGTAACGCACACTATGGCTACACCTTC.

The chain links TRBV5-5 to TRBJ2-2; TRBD2 agrees at 9 bases. Germline assignment: CDR1 SGHKS and CDR2 YYEKEE (reference sequence). CDR3 length: 17 residues. V was pared by 4 bases and J by 0 bases, with 7 bases of the junction left unmatched. The CDR3 here is CASSQSPSGTNTGELFF. DNA of the CDR3: TGTGCCAGCAGCCAGTCCCCTAGCGGGACGAACACCGGGGAGCTGTTTTTT.

The rearrangement uses TRBV24-1 and TRBJ1-2; D uncertain. Trimming took off 1 base at V and 5 bases at J, with 4 bases between the two ends. The germline gives CDR1 KGHDR, CDR2 SFDVKD. The CDR3 loop spans 12 amino acids. CDR3 protein: CATSDLGYGYTF. CDR3 DNA: TGTGCCACCAGTGATTTAGGATATGGCTACACCTTC.

This clone has more than one count but fewer than ten. The chain joins TRBV12-3 or TRBV12-4 to TRBJ1-2; D ambiguous. This CDR3 has 13 amino acids. V was clipped by 0 bases and J by 2 bases, with 4 bases between them. CDR3 sequence (DNA): TGTGCCAGCAGTTTAGCGGACAACTATGGCTACACCTTC. It translates to CASSLADNYGYTF.

The chain couples TRBV11-2 to TRBJ2-3; 11 nucleotides match TRBD2. The V gene's germline CDR1 is SGHAT and CDR2 FQNNGV. This CDR3 spans 18 amino acids. V shed 5 bases and J 5 bases; nucleotides not matched to a gene: 15. In DNA form, the CDR3 reads TGTGCCAGCAGCCTAATCGGCCTAGCGGGGGGCCGACTAGATACGCAGTATTTT. The encoded protein is CASSLIGLAGGRLDTQYF.

This clone is a singleton in its sample. The J gene is TRBJ1-6, the V gene TRBV20-1; unclear D gene. CDR3 size: 13 residues. Between the trimmed V and J ends, which lost 3 bases and 7 bases, there was a span of 10 bases. The germline V gene has CDR1 DFQATT and CDR2 SNEGSKA (reference sequence). CDR3 coding DNA: TGCAGTGCTAGTAGGGCAGCCAATTCACCCCTCCACTTT. It specifies CSASRAANSPLHF.